This TCR beta chain was recorded in a study of shared clonotypes between healthy human individuals. Sequencing used immunoSEQ multiplex PCR; TCRdb keeps in-frame clones, though not all of them. The sample has 600,000 or so clones, about 98% seen once. CDR1 is SGHVS and CDR2 is FNYEAQ in the germline V gene. The CDR3 length is 15 residues. CD45RO-negative cells were positively selected for CCR7, leaving out terminally differentiated effector memory CD45RA+ cells. A note on this clone: At one end, the junction sequence differs from germline, possibly due to a read error.

The sequencing input was naive CD8+ T cells sorted from blood. This TCR was sampled from a young man in good health. This chain joins TRBV7-6 and TRBJ2-1, with 10 bases aligning to TRBD2. CDR3 sequence reads: CASSVAGGDYNEQFF. CDR3 nucleotide sequence: TGTGCCAGCAGCGTAGCGGGAGGAGATTACAATGAGCAGTTCTTC.